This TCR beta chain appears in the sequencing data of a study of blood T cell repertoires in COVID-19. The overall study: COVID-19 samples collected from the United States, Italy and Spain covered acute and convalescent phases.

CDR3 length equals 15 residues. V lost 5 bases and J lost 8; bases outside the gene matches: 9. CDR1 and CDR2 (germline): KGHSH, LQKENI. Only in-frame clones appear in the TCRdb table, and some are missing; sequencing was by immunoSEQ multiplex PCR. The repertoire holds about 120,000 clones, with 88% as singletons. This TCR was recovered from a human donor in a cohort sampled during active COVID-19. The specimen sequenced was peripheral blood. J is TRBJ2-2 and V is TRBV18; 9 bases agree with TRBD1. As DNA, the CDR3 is TGTGCCAGCTCATCCGGGACAGGGCAAGTGGGGGAGCTGTTTTTT. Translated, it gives CASSSGTGQVGELFF.